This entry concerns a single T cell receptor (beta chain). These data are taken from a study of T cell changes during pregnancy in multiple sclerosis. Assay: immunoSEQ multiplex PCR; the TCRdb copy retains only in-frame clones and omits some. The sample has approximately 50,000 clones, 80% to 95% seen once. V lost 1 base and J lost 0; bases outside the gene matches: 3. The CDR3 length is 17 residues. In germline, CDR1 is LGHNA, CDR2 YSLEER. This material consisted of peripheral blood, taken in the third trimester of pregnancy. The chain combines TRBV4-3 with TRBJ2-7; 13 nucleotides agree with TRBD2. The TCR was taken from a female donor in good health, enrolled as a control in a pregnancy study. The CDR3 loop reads CASSQGLAGGYSYEQYF. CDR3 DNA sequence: TGCGCCAGCAGCCAAGGACTAGCGGGGGGTTACTCCTACGAGCAGTACTTC.